This TCR beta chain comes out of a study of cytomegalovirus exposure and HLA in healthy donors. Study outcomes and limitations: The authors considered a cluster of highly shared sequence variants likely to be a sequencing artifact. Accurate HLA-A and HLA-B prediction from TCR beta sequences was reported for most subjects. An analysis was carried out later, and it reportedly showed fewer N-insertions in an Asian-associated ancestry cluster than the roughly 670-donor mean.

This CDR3 region has 14 residues. Germline lookup yields CDR1 SGHRS and CDR2 YFSETQ. V lost 4 bases and J 3 bases, leaving 13 bases between the germline ends. PCR was performed using 60 Vbeta and 13 Jbeta primers. Measured with immunoSEQ multiplex PCR; TCRdb has only the in-frame clones, and not every one. The sample has 150,000 or so clones, 77% seen once. Each donor was healthy, and each was a bone marrow donor. A note on this clone: Its target is not known.

The sample consisted of PBMCs. This clonotype originated in a middle-aged man in good health and CMV-seropositive. The chain links TRBV5-1 to TRBJ1-1, with no clear D. Here the CDR3 DNA reads TGCGCCAGCAGCCCACCCAACTCGTACACTGAAGCTTTCTTT. Translated: CASSPPNSYTEAFF.